This passage covers 19 T cell receptor beta chains from one sample sequenced in a study of T cells expressing NK-cell markers. Each CDR3 protein gets one entry in TCRdb, which reprocessed the 5' RACE reads and gives no DNA. The specimen's table records about 390,000 distinct CDR3 sequences. The specimen was blood T cells: a sorted CD56 or NKG2C T cell subset, CD4+ or CD8+ T cells, or bulk PBMC T cells (not recorded which). These receptors were obtained from a woman between 50 and 59 years old in good health.

The chain is built from TRBV29-1 and TRBJ2-4; TCRdb designates TRBD1, a call that cannot be tested without DNA. Germline V gene data show CDR1 as SQVTM and CDR2 as ANQGSEA. The CDR3 has 13 residues. CDR3 loop: CSAPAPIWDIQYF.

The chain uses TRBV10-3 and TRBJ1-3. The CDR3 runs to 12 residues. CDR1 ENHRY and CDR2 SYGVKD come from the germline V gene. CDR3: CAISETGNTIYF.

V gene TRBV6-6 combines with J gene TRBJ2-3; the TCRdb D gene call, TRBD2, has no DNA to confirm it. Germline assignment: CDR1 MNHNY and CDR2 SVGAGI (reference sequence). This CDR3 is built from 13 residues. The CDR3 protein is CASLGPVEGRQYF.

The chain combines TRBV25-1 with TRBJ2-3. CDR1 MGHDK and CDR2 SYGVNS come from the germline V gene. CDR3 length equals 16 residues. The CDR3 is CASSESRPGGADTQYF.

V usage is TRBV12-3 or TRBV12-4 and J usage is TRBJ2-3; TCRdb selects TRBD1, and the lack of DNA leaves this call unchecked. This CDR3 comprises 14 residues. This CDR3 reads CASSSYRTGDTQYF.

V is TRBV2 and J is TRBJ2-7. The CDR3 length is 12 residues. Germline V gene lookup returns CDR1 SNHLY and CDR2 FYNNEI. CDR3 amino acids: CASGRSTYEQYF.

The chain is built from TRBV20-1 and TRBJ2-1; the D call from TCRdb, TRBD1, cannot be confirmed without DNA. The length of the CDR3 is 13 residues. Germline values: CDR1 DFQATT, CDR2 SNEGSKA (reference sequence). Here the CDR3 reads CSASDYRGHEQFF.

This chain connects TRBV20-1 to TRBJ1-6; TCRdb names TRBD1, which stays unverified in the absence of DNA. The V gene's germline CDR1 is DFQATT and CDR2 SNEGSKA (reference sequence). This CDR3 is built from 15 residues. This CDR3 reads CSAPRGAPGNSPLHF.

The gene calls are TRBV6-1 and TRBJ1-1. CDR1 and CDR2 (germline): MNHNS, SASEGT. CDR3 length equals 16 residues. The CDR3 here is CASRHSYPTLNTEAFF.

This chain joins TRBV24-1 and TRBJ2-1; no DNA is available, so the TRBD2 call from TCRdb remains unchecked. Per the germline V gene, CDR1 is KGHDR and CDR2 is SFDVKD. The CDR3 consists of 13 residues. The CDR3 here is CATKTSGGGEQFF.

The genes are TRBV5-6 and TRBJ2-5; the TCRdb D gene call, TRBD1, has no DNA to confirm it. The CDR3 has 15 amino acids. CDR1 and CDR2 (germline): SGHDT, YYEEEE. The CDR3 spells CASSHRGQGLETQYF. Based on the CDR3 plus reference TRBV5-6 and TRBJ2-5, the full variable domain is DAGVTQSPTHLIKTRGQQVTLRCSPKSGHDTVSWYQQALGQGPQFIFQYYEEEERQRGNFPDRFSGHQFPNYSSELNVNALLLGDSALYLCASSHRGQGLETQYFGPGTRLLVL.

The chain links TRBV12-3 or TRBV12-4 to TRBJ1-2. The CDR3 is made up of 15 amino acids. CDR3 sequence: CASSLDSDSNYGYTF.

The chain carries TRBV5-1 and TRBJ2-5; TCRdb returns TRBD1, unconfirmable since there is no DNA. Looked up from germline, CDR1 is SGHRS and CDR2 is YFSETQ. This CDR3 region has 17 residues. CDR3 sequence reads: CASSHLPDEGGGETQYF.

The chain has TRBV5-1 and TRBJ2-1; as DNA is missing, the TRBD1 call by TCRdb cannot be tested. The length of the CDR3 is 12 residues. Germline V gene lookup returns CDR1 SGHRS and CDR2 YFSETQ. CDR3 in amino acids: CASSSPGAEQFF.

This chain uses TRBV5-1 with TRBJ1-1; TCRdb's D call, TRBD1, is unchecked because there is no DNA. This CDR3 is built from 15 residues. Per germline, CDR1 SGHRS and CDR2 YFSETQ. The CDR3 here is CASSLAQGESTEAFF.

The rearrangement uses TRBV6-5 and TRBJ1-2. The CDR3 sequence is 12 residues long. Germline V gene sequence: CDR1 MNHEY, CDR2 SVGAGI. This CDR3 is CASSYSSGGYTF.

This sequence joins TRBV5-1 and TRBJ2-1. CDR1 SGHRS and CDR2 YFSETQ come from the germline V gene. The CDR3 contains 16 residues. The CDR3 sequence: CASSYHGGTPYNEQFF. Looking up the rest from reference TRBV5-1 and TRBJ2-1 gives the full variable domain: KAGVTQTPRYLIKTRGQQVTLSCSPISGHRSVSWYQQTPGQGLQFLFEYFSETQRNKGNFPGRFSGRQFSNSRSEMNVSTLELGDSALYLCASSYHGGTPYNEQFFGPGTRLTVL.

The V gene is TRBV24-1, the J gene TRBJ1-5. The length of the CDR3 is 14 residues. The V gene's germline CDR1 is KGHDR and CDR2 SFDVKD. The CDR3 sequence: CATSDLGQARPQHF.

The rearrangement joins TRBV10-3 to TRBJ1-1. This CDR3 is built from 13 residues. Germline assignment: CDR1 ENHRY and CDR2 SYGVKD. The CDR3 sequence: CAISFSLGTEAFF.